The 14 T cell receptor beta chains given below trace back to one sample, sequenced in a study of post-analysis software for immune sequencing data. Study-wide points: Higher frequency in patients than in controls was seen for about five TRBV segments, with TRBV5-6, TRBV5-1 and TRBV20-1 among them.

The TCR beta cDNA libraries contained unique molecular identifiers. TCRdb reanalysed the PCR reads using MiXCR and keeps one entry per CDR3 protein. The sample has roughly 620,000 distinct CDR3 sequences, roughly 45% seen once; the top ten hold roughly 1.8%. Their target antigens are unknown. Sequenced sample: blood. Receptors originate from a girl between 5 and 17 years old with multiple sclerosis.

This clonotype appeared many times. The CDR3 region has the DNA TGCAGTGCTAGAGATACACCGGGACTAGCGACCCACGAGCAGTACTTC. Its protein product is CSARDTPGLATHEQYF. V usage is TRBV20-1 and J usage is TRBJ2-7; 10 nucleotides agree with TRBD2. The germline V gene has CDR1 DFQATT and CDR2 SNEGSKA (reference sequence). V lost 0 bases and J lost 5; bases outside the gene matches: 10. The CDR3 is 16 residues long.

This clonotype appeared a single time. One end of the junction fails to match germline, which may point to a read error. V and J are TRBV6-6 and TRBJ2-1; tentative D call: TRBD2 (6 bases). Looked up from germline, CDR1 is MNHNY and CDR2 is SVGAGI (reference sequence). This CDR3 spans 13 amino acids. The CDR3 sequence is CASSPRLGGEQIF. For the CDR3, the DNA is TGTGCCAGCAGTCCTAGATTGGGAGGAGAGCAGATCTTC.

V and J are TRBV11-2 and TRBJ2-7; perhaps TRBD1 as D (6 bases). The CDR3 length is 15 residues. The ends were cut back, 0 bases at V and 2 bases at J, with 11 bases in the middle. The V gene's germline CDR1 is SGHAT and CDR2 FQNNGV. The CDR3 protein is CASSLEVRGTYEQYF. DNA for the CDR3: TGTGCCAGCAGCTTAGAGGTCAGGGGAACCTACGAGCAGTACTTC.

This clonotype has more than one count but fewer than ten. The chain carries TRBV7-2 and TRBJ1-5; 8 bases fit TRBD1. V shed 1 base, J shed 10 bases, and the junction held 3 bases outside the gene matches. The CDR3 consists of 13 residues. Germline V gives CDR1 SGHTA, CDR2 FQGNSA. The CDR3 DNA is TGTGCCAGCAGCTTAGGGACAGGGAGCCCCCAGCATTTT. Translating gives CASSLGTGSPQHF.

The chain couples TRBV12-3 or TRBV12-4 to TRBJ1-2, with 9 bases that match TRBD1. V gave up 2 bases and J gave up 2 bases; unmatched junction bases: 3. This CDR3 has 15 residues. CDR3 amino acids: CASSLMTGGNYGYTF. CDR3 DNA sequence: TGTGCCAGCAGTTTAATGACAGGGGGGAACTATGGCTACACCTTC.

The chain recombines TRBV24-1 with TRBJ2-7, with D tentatively TRBD1 (6 bases). V gave up 4 bases and J gave up 0 bases, with 15 bases separating them. The CDR3 spans 16 residues. Germline values: CDR1 KGHDR, CDR2 SFDVKD. CDR3 sequence reads: CATSDSDSFLSYEQYF. The CDR3 DNA reads TGTGCCACCAGTGACTCGGACAGTTTCCTCTCCTACGAGCAGTACTTC.

Turning to this clonotype: Its ends do not fully match the called genes, so a read error is possible. The chain couples TRBV20-1 to TRBJ2-7; 14 bases fit TRBD2. The J call may be mistaken, given a closer DNA end match to TRBJ2-5. From germline, CDR1 is DFQATT and CDR2 SNEGSKA (reference sequence). The CDR3 extends over 18 amino acids. The CDR3 DNA sequence: TGCAGTGCCTTAGGAGGGACTAGCGGGGGCGGGGGACAAGGGACCCAGTACTTC. Translating gives CSALGGTSGGGGQGTQYF.

This clonotype has only a few counts. V is TRBV27 and J is TRBJ2-5, with D tentatively TRBD1 (6 bases). The CDR3 sequence is 14 residues long. Trimming shortened V by 1 base and J by 10 bases, and 16 bases separated the two germline ends. Germline V gene sequence: CDR1 MNHEY, CDR2 SMNVEV (reference sequence). CDR3 region: CASSLLRGMGDQYF. CDR3 nucleotide sequence: TGTGCCAGCAGTTTATTGAGGGGGATGGGTGACCAGTACTTC.

V gene TRBV4-1 combines with J gene TRBJ1-1; a possible D gene is TRBD1 (6 bases). The germline V and J ends were trimmed by 4 bases and 1 base, with 16 bases remaining between them. Germline-derived CDR1 and CDR2 are MGHRA and YSYEKL. CDR3 length: 16 residues. CDR3 residues: CASSRFFLGANTEAFF. CDR3 DNA: TGCGCCAGCAGCCGCTTTTTTTTGGGGGCGAACACTGAAGCTTTCTTT.

This clonotype was seen just once. V usage is TRBV12-3 or TRBV12-4 and J usage is TRBJ2-7; D not resolved. The CDR3 has 15 residues. Trimming removed 3 bases from V and 6 bases from J, with 18 bases in between. The CDR3 DNA is TGTGCCAGCAGTTTCCAACCCGTGGGTAGCACCGAGCAGTACTTC. Its protein is CASSFQPVGSTEQYF.

CDR3 protein: CASSSGGAGTPLHF. DNA for the CDR3: TGTGCCAGCAGTTCAGGGGGCGCGGGAACACCCCTCCACTTT. The rearrangement links TRBV6-4 to TRBJ1-6, with 8 bases matching TRBD1. V gave up 5 bases and J gave up 11 bases; unmatched junction bases: 8. The CDR3 has 14 residues. Germline values: CDR1 MRHNA, CDR2 SNTAGT.

The V and J genes are TRBV5-1 and TRBJ1-2; 7 bases map to TRBD1. Germline-derived CDR1 and CDR2 are SGHRS and YFSETQ. J was trimmed by 2 bases and V by 7 bases; bases with no gene match: 8. The CDR3 contains 14 residues. The CDR3 is CASGDRDPNYGYTF. The CDR3 DNA sequence: TGCGCCAGCGGTGACAGGGACCCCAACTATGGCTACACCTTC.

The rearrangement uses TRBV7-3 and TRBJ2-1; the match to TRBD1 covers 9 bases. J lost 1 base, V lost 5 bases, and 3 bases had no gene match. Germline V gene lookup returns CDR1 SGHTA and CDR2 FQGTGA. The CDR3 consists of 15 residues. The CDR3 is CASSADRGSYNEQFF. CDR3 DNA sequence: TGTGCCAGCAGCGCCGACAGGGGGTCCTACAATGAGCAGTTCTTC.

This clonotype was counted between two and nine times. The chain links TRBV10-3 to TRBJ2-5; perhaps TRBD1 as D (6 bases). Deletions cut 2 bases from V and 4 bases from J, with 11 bases between. The length of the CDR3 is 14 residues. Germline V gives CDR1 ENHRY, CDR2 SYGVKD. The CDR3 DNA sequence: TGTGCCATCAGTGAGACAGGGCACCGAGAGACCCAGTACTTC. This codes for CAISETGHRETQYF.